This TCR beta chain stems from a study of blood T cell repertoires in COVID-19. Sequencing was performed with immunoSEQ multiplex PCR; in TCRdb, only in-frame clones are kept and a portion is missing. Of roughly 240,000 clones in the sample, around 80% were seen once. The CDR3 is made up of 15 amino acids. Trimming removed 6 bases at V and 0 bases at J, with 11 bases between. Germline V CDR1 and CDR2: MNHEY, SVGAGI. The sequence came from a woman aged 80 or over with acute or convalescent COVID-19. Specimen: peripheral blood. The chain carries TRBV6-5 and TRBJ1-4, with no clear D. CDR3 protein: CASRPAEATNEKLFF. The CDR3 DNA follows: TGTGCCAGCAGACCTGCGGAAGCAACTAATGAAAAACTGTTTTTT.